The sample holds many counts of the clone carrying this T cell receptor beta chain. V was clipped by 7 bases and J by 4 bases; unmatched bases: 6. CDR3 length: 13 residues. Germline CDR1 is SQVTM and CDR2 is ANQGSEA. The data were obtained in a study of blood T cells in healthy people across ages. Primed by a sample-barcoded 5' primer and a J-beta primer mix, a second PCR proceeded for about 7 to 11 cycles. TCRdb re-called the 5' RACE reads with MiXCR, one entry per CDR3 protein. The table shows about 1.7 million distinct CDR3 sequences, with 28% occurring only once. The clonotype was recovered from a woman aged 25 to 39 in good health. The V gene is TRBV29-1, the J gene TRBJ1-4; TRBD1 aligns across 7 bases. Sequencing was carried out using blood. The CDR3 DNA reads as TGCAGCGCCAGGGACAGCCTTAATGAAAAACTGTTTTTT. Amino acids: CSARDSLNEKLFF. Full variable domain (rest looked up from reference TRBV29-1 and TRBJ1-4): SAVISQKPSRDICQRGTSLTIQCQVDSQVTMMFWYRQQPGQSLTLIATANQGSEATYESGFVIDKFPISRPNLTFSTLTVSNMSPEDSSIYLCSARDSLNEKLFFGSGTQLSVL.